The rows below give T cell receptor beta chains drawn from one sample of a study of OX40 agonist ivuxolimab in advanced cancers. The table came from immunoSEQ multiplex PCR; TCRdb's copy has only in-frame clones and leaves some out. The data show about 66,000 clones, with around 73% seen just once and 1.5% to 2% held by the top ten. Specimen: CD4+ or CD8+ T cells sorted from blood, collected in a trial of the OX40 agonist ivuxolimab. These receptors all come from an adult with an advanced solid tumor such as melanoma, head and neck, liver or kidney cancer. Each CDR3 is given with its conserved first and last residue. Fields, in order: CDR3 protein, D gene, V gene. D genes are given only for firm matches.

cdr3_aa: CASTNRGGTYEQYF
d_call: -
v_call: TRBV11-2

cdr3_aa: CASSPLMGASREKLFF
d_call: -
v_call: TRBV2

cdr3_aa: CASSLGDDLGTQYF
d_call: -
v_call: TRBV11-3

cdr3_aa: CAISESAGGPYEQYF
d_call: TRBD1
v_call: TRBV10-3

cdr3_aa: CATSRTRINEQFF
d_call: -
v_call: TRBV15

cdr3_aa: CASSETGLAGANTGELFF
d_call: TRBD2
v_call: TRBV2

cdr3_aa: CASSLVGGGPNTEAFF
d_call: -
v_call: TRBV7-9

cdr3_aa: CASSPWTGQSPLHF
d_call: TRBD1
v_call: TRBV6-1

cdr3_aa: CASSEGSEKPYGYTF
d_call: -
v_call: TRBV9

cdr3_aa: CAWSLGQSTNEKLFF
d_call: TRBD1
v_call: TRBV30

cdr3_aa: CASSEWATYEQYF
d_call: -
v_call: TRBV6-1

cdr3_aa: CAWSVSGQGVQPQHF
d_call: TRBD1
v_call: TRBV30

cdr3_aa: CASSLDLETYGYTF
d_call: -
v_call: TRBV5-4

cdr3_aa: CASSSGQGVSHGYTF
d_call: TRBD1
v_call: TRBV5-1

cdr3_aa: CASSNLGGDTEAFF
d_call: -
v_call: TRBV6-6

cdr3_aa: CASTARQALSTDTQYF
d_call: -
v_call: TRBV2

cdr3_aa: CASSLGLEQVSTF
d_call: -
v_call: TRBV5-6

cdr3_aa: CASSLGGQGNTEAFF
d_call: TRBD1
v_call: TRBV5-4

cdr3_aa: CASSPKGTGSGQPQHF
d_call: -
v_call: TRBV4-1

cdr3_aa: CASSYSGQGSYEQYF
d_call: TRBD1
v_call: TRBV6-5

cdr3_aa: CASSLSPGEETQYF
d_call: -
v_call: TRBV7-7

cdr3_aa: CASSLNALSSPLHF
d_call: -
v_call: TRBV5-1

cdr3_aa: CASSLARIAGAASSYNSPLHF
d_call: -
v_call: TRBV7-8

cdr3_aa: CASSVEASAGAFTDTQYF
d_call: -
v_call: TRBV9

cdr3_aa: CAWGTGQTGELFF
d_call: TRBD1
v_call: TRBV30

cdr3_aa: CASIAASSGNTIYF
d_call: -
v_call: TRBV6-1